Presented here are 21 T cell receptor beta chains from one specimen sequenced in a study of blood T cell repertoires in COVID-19. Measured with immunoSEQ multiplex PCR; TCRdb has only the in-frame clones, and not every one. This table has about 240,000 clones, about four fifths appearing once. Sequencing used peripheral blood. The source is an elderly woman with acute or convalescent COVID-19.

The rearrangement uses TRBV19 and TRBJ2-7, with 7 bases lining up with TRBD2. The CDR3 has 15 amino acids. V trimming: 1 base; J trimming: 2 bases; junction bases outside the gene matches: 5. Germline V lookup: CDR1 LNHDA, CDR2 SQIVND (reference sequence). The chain's CDR3 is CASSIGGGGPYEQYF. The CDR3 nucleotides read TGTGCCAGTAGTATAGGAGGCGGGGGACCCTACGAGCAGTACTTC.

This clone was observed a handful of times. The chain carries TRBV3-1 (or the pseudogene TRBV3-2) and TRBJ2-7; weak D call: TRBD1 (6 bases). The CDR3 loop spans 14 amino acids. CDR1 LGHDT and CDR2 YNNKEL come from the germline V gene (reference sequence). The V and J ends lost 3 bases and 4 bases respectively, with 13 bases between them. CDR3 bases: TGTGCCAGCAGCCACATGGGGGCCGGATACGAGCAGTACTTC. It yields the protein CASSHMGAGYEQYF.

The rearrangement uses TRBV2 and TRBJ2-5; D is perhaps TRBD2 (6 bases). The germline CDR1 and CDR2 sequences are SNHLY and FYNNEI. This CDR3 region has 16 residues. Trimming shortened V by 0 bases and J by 4 bases, and 15 bases separated the two germline ends. The CDR3 is CASSEAGRGMGETQYF. For the CDR3, the DNA is TGTGCCAGCAGTGAAGCGGGACGGGGGATGGGAGAGACCCAGTACTTC.

The chain joins TRBV3-1 (or the pseudogene TRBV3-2) to TRBJ2-7; 8 positions match TRBD1. V lost 0 bases to trimming and J lost 7 bases; unmatched junction nucleotides: 11. The CDR3 covers 16 residues. Germline loops: CDR1 LGHDT, CDR2 YNNKEL (reference sequence). CDR3 region: CASSQERTGYIWEQYF. CDR3 sequence (DNA): TGTGCCAGCAGCCAAGAGAGGACAGGGTACATTTGGGAGCAGTACTTC.

CDR3 residues: CSGLAGPGELFF. Written as DNA, the CDR3 is TGCAGCGGCCTAGCGGGGCCCGGGGAGCTGTTTTTT. The chain has TRBV29-1 and TRBJ2-2; 9 nucleotides agree with TRBD2. The CDR3 length is 12 residues. V lost 7 bases to trimming and J lost 6 bases; unmatched junction nucleotides: 3. CDR1 is SQVTM, CDR2 ANQGSEA, per germline.

J is TRBJ2-1 and V is TRBV3-1 (or the pseudogene TRBV3-2), with TRBD2 matching 8 bases. The CDR3 spans 18 residues. Germline values: CDR1 LGHDT, CDR2 YNNKEL (reference sequence). Losses at the gene ends were 0 bases for V and 7 bases for J; bases not matched to a gene: 14. The CDR3 DNA sequence: TGTGCCAGCAGCCAAGATCTCTTCGGGACGGGGGGGCAAAATGAGCAGTTCTTC. Translated: CASSQDLFGTGGQNEQFF.

This clone was seen just once. This CDR3 reads CASRGQGRTEAFF. CDR3 sequence (DNA): TGTGCCAGCAGGGGACAGGGGAGGACTGAAGCTTTCTTT. The chain couples TRBV2 to TRBJ1-1; 10 nucleotides match TRBD1. Germline trimming cut 6 bases from V and 5 bases from J; bases unmatched to any gene: 3. The CDR3 spans 13 residues. Germline loops: CDR1 SNHLY, CDR2 FYNNEI.

The genes are TRBV19 and TRBJ1-6, with 8 bases aligning to TRBD1. With 11 bases clipped from V and 9 bases from J, the junction kept 9 bases outside the gene matches. This CDR3 has 13 residues. The germline V gene has CDR1 LNHDA and CDR2 SQIVND (reference sequence). The CDR3 DNA follows: TGTGCCTCGCGGTGGACAGGGTCTTCACCCCTCCACTTT. Protein: CASRWTGSSPLHF.

The chain links TRBV19 to TRBJ2-3, with 8 bases matching TRBD1. Trimming took 5 bases from V and 4 from J; bases not matched to a gene: 8. Per germline, CDR1 LNHDA and CDR2 SQIVND (reference sequence). CDR3 length: 15 residues. Written as DNA, the CDR3 is TGTGCCAGTAGTGGGGGACAGGTGTTTGCAGATACGCAGTATTTT. Its translation is CASSGGQVFADTQYF.

This clone was seen a handful of times. The rearrangement links TRBV28 to TRBJ1-2; a weak D match, TRBD1 (5 bases). V was clipped by 6 bases and J by 0 bases, with 11 bases between them. The CDR3 has 14 amino acids. Looked up from germline, CDR1 is MDHEN and CDR2 is SYDVKM. This CDR3 reads CASSPGGPNYGYTF. The CDR3 bases are TGTGCCAGCAGCCCCGGGGGACCTAACTATGGCTACACCTTC.

The DNA of the CDR3 is TGCGCCAGCAAAGACACGGGGGATTCACCCCTCCACTTT. Translation: CASKDTGDSPLHF. The V and J genes are TRBV5-1 and TRBJ1-6; maybe TRBD1 (5 bases). The CDR3 is 13 residues long. Per the germline V gene, CDR1 is SGHRS and CDR2 is YFSETQ. V was clipped by 6 bases and J by 8 bases, with 12 bases between them.

The sample holds one count of this clone. The V call is TRBV18, the J call TRBJ1-5, with 7 bases fitting TRBD1. V dropped 6 bases and J dropped 1; count of bases not matched to a gene: 12. The CDR3 has 17 residues. Germline CDR1 reads KGHSH; CDR2 reads LQKENI. The CDR3 DNA is TGTGCCAGCTCCCCATTAAGAACAGGGGCGAGCAATCAGCCCCAGCATTTT. Translating it yields CASSPLRTGASNQPQHF.

The gene calls are TRBV5-8 and TRBJ1-5; D gene ambiguous. V was pared by 4 bases and J by 2 bases, with 13 bases between. The CDR3 covers 15 residues. From germline, CDR1 is SGHTS and CDR2 YDEGEE. The CDR3 coding sequence is TGTGCCAGCAGCATTGACCTAGTGGGCAATCAGCCCCAGCATTTT. Protein: CASSIDLVGNQPQHF.

V is TRBV4-1 and J is TRBJ2-5; the match to TRBD2 covers 8 bases. The V and J ends lost 8 bases and 5 bases, in that order; junction bases with no gene match: 13. Looked up from germline, CDR1 is MGHRA and CDR2 is YSYEKL. The CDR3 sequence is 15 residues long. CDR3: CASSPREGPWETQYF. The CDR3 bases are TGCGCCAGCTCCCCCCGGGAGGGACCTTGGGAGACCCAGTACTTC.

The genes are TRBV16 and TRBJ1-5; D remains ambiguous. The CDR3 has 14 amino acids. V dropped 6 bases and J dropped 8 bases, with 17 bases sitting between them. The germline CDR1 and CDR2 sequences are KGHSY and FQNENV. This chain's CDR3 is CASSRLGPVEPQHF. DNA for the CDR3: TGTGCCAGCAGTCGTCTGGGCCCGGTTGAGCCCCAGCATTTT. The entire variable domain, with the rest obtained from reference TRBV16 and TRBJ1-5, is as follows: GEEVAQTPKHLVRGEGQKAKLYCAPIKGHSYVFWYQQVLKNEFKFLISFQNENVFDETGMPKERFSAKCLPNSPCSLEIQATKLEDSAVYFCASSRLGPVEPQHFGDGTRLSIL.

The chain combines TRBV19 with TRBJ1-1, with a tentative D call TRBD1 (5 bases). CDR3 size: 15 residues. Deletions cut 6 bases from V and 0 bases from J, with 14 bases between. In germline, CDR1 is LNHDA, CDR2 SQIVND (reference sequence). CDR3 sequence: CASRYPGDLNTEAFF. The CDR3 DNA follows: TGTGCCAGTAGATACCCCGGGGACTTGAACACTGAAGCTTTCTTT.

This chain connects TRBV27 to TRBJ2-1, with 8 bases fitting TRBD2. Germline CDR1 is MNHEY and CDR2 is SMNVEV (reference sequence). V shed 4 bases and J 2 bases; nucleotides not matched to a gene: 7. The length of the CDR3 is 16 residues. CDR3 sequence reads: CASSWISGGPYNEQFF. The DNA of the CDR3 is TGTGCCAGCAGTTGGATAAGCGGGGGACCCTACAATGAGCAGTTCTTC.

As regards this clone: A read error may account for a junction end that differs from germline. V and J are TRBV5-6 and TRBJ2-5; a weak D match, TRBD2 (6 bases). Germline V gene sequence: CDR1 SGHDT, CDR2 YYEEEE. The CDR3 length is 14 residues. The chain's CDR3 is CAGSLAAGRKTQYF. CDR3 bases: TGTGCCGGCAGCTTGGCCGCGGGGAGGAAGACCCAGTACTTC.

V usage is TRBV4-2 and J usage is TRBJ2-1, with D possibly being TRBD1 (5 bases). CDR3 length: 15 residues. Per the germline V gene, CDR1 is LGHNA and CDR2 is YNFKEQ. The germline V and J ends were trimmed by 0 bases and 1 base, with 7 bases remaining between them. CDR3 loop: CASSQEDKSYNEQFF. CDR3 bases: TGTGCCAGCAGCCAAGAGGACAAGTCCTACAATGAGCAGTTCTTC.

J is TRBJ1-5 and V is TRBV24-1, with 8 bases fitting TRBD1. The V gene end was trimmed by 12 bases and the J gene end by 1 base; junction bases not matched to a gene: 7. The CDR3 is made up of 14 amino acids. Germline V gives CDR1 KGHDR, CDR2 SFDVKD. DNA of the CDR3: TGTGCCCCGACAGGGGCTGGGAGCAATCAGCCCCAGCATTTT. Translated: CAPTGAGSNQPQHF.

This chain connects TRBV2 to TRBJ2-1; 7 bases line up with TRBD1. Germline CDR1 reads SNHLY; CDR2 reads FYNNEI. The CDR3 is made up of 14 amino acids. J was trimmed by 4 bases and V by 6 bases; bases with no gene match: 6. The CDR3 spells CASRPGQLYNEQFF. CDR3 sequence (DNA): TGTGCCAGCAGACCGGGACAGCTTTACAATGAGCAGTTCTTC.